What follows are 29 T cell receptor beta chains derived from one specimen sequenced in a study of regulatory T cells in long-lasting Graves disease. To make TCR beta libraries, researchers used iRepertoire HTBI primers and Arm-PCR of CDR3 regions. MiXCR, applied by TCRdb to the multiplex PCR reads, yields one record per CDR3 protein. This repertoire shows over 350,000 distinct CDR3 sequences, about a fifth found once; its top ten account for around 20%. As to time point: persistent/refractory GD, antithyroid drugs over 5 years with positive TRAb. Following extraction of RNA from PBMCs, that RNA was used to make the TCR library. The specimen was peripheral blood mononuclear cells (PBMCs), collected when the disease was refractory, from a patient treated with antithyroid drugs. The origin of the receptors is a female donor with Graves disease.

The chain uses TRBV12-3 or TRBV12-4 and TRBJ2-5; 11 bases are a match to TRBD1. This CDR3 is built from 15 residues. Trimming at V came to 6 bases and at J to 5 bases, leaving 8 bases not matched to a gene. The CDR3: CASRIGTGGGETQYF. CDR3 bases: TGTGCCAGCAGGATCGGGACAGGGGGAGGGGAGACCCAGTACTTC.

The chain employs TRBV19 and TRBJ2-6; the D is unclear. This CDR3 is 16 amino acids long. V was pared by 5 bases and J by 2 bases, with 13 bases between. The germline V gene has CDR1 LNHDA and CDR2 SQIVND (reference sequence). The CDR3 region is CASSLLSPPGANVLTF. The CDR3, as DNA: TGTGCCAGTAGTCTACTAAGCCCCCCTGGGGCCAACGTCCTGACTTTC.

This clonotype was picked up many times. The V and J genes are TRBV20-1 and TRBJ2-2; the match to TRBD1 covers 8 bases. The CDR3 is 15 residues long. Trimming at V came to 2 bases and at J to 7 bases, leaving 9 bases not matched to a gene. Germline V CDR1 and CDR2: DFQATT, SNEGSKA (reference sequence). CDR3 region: CSARIPRQGFGELFF. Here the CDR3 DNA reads TGCAGTGCTAGAATTCCTCGACAGGGGTTCGGGGAGCTGTTTTTT.

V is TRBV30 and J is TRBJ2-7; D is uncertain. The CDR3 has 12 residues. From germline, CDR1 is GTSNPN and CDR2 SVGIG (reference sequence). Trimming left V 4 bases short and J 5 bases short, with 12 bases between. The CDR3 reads CAWKGRSDEQYF. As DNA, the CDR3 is TGTGCCTGGAAGGGCCGTTCGGACGAGCAGTACTTC.

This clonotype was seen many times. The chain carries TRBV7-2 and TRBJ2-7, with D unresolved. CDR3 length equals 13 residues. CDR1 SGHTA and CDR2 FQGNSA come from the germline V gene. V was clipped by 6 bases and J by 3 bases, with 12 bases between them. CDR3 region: CASRIGMRYEQYF. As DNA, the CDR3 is TGTGCCAGCAGAATAGGGATGCGCTACGAGCAGTACTTC.

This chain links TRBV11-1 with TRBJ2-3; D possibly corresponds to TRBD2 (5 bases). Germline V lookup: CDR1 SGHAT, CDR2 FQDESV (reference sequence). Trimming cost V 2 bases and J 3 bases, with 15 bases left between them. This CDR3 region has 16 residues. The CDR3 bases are TGTGCCAGCAGCTTATTTTCCGGGGTAGAGACAGATACGCAGTATTTT. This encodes CASSLFSGVETDTQYF.

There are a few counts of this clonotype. The CDR3 DNA follows: TGTGCCAGCAGTCTCGGGACATTCACAGATACGCAGTATTTT. Its protein product is CASSLGTFTDTQYF. The V call is TRBV12-3 or TRBV12-4, the J call TRBJ2-3; D is perhaps TRBD1 (6 bases). The CDR3 length is 14 residues. The V gene lost 5 bases and the J gene lost 2 bases, with 11 bases spanning the gap.

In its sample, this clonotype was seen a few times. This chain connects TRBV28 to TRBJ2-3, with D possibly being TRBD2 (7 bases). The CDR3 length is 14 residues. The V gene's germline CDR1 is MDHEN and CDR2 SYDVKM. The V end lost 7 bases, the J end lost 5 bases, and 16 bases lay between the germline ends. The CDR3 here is CASTIGGVLDTQYF. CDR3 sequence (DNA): TGTGCCAGCACCATAGGGGGGGTGTTAGATACGCAGTATTTT.

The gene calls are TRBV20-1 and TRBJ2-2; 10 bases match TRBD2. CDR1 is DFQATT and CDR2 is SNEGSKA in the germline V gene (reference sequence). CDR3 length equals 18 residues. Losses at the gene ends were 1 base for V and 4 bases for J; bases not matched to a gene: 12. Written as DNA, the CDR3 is TGCAGTGCTAGAGCACTGAGTAGCGGGAGGTATAGCACCGGGGAGCTGTTTTTT. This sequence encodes CSARALSSGRYSTGELFF.

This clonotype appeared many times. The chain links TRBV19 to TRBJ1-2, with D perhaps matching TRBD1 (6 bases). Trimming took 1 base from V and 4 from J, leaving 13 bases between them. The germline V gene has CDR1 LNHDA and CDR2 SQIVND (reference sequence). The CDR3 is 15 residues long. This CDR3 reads CASSIGPQGTYGYTF. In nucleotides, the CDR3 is TGTGCCAGTAGTATAGGCCCACAGGGCACCTATGGCTACACCTTC.

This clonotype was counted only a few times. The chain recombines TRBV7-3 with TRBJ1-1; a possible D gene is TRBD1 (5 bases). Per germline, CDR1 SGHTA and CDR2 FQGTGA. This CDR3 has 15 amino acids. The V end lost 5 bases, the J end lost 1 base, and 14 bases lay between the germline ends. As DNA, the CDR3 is TGTGCCAGCAGCCCAATGGGGGGTCCGAACACTGAAGCTTTCTTT. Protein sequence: CASSPMGGPNTEAFF.

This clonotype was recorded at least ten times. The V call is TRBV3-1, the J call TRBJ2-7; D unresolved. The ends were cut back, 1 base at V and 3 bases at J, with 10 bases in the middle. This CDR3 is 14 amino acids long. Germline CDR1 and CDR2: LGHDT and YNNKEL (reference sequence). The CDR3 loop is CASSQGPQFYEQYF. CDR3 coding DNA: TGTGCCAGCAGCCAAGGGCCTCAGTTCTACGAGCAGTACTTC.

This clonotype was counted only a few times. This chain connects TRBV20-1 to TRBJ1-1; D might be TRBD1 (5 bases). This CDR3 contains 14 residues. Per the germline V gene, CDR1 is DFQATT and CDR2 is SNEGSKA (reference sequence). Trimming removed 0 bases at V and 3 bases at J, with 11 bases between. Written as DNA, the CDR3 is TGCAGTGCTAGAGACAGGGATTTACACACTGAAGCTTTCTTT. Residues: CSARDRDLHTEAFF.

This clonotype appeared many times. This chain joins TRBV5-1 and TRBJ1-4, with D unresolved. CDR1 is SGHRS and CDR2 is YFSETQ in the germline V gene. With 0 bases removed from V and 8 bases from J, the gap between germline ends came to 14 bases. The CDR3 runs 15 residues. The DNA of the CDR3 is TGCGCCAGCAGCTTGGGCGGAAGATACGAGGAAAAACTGTTTTTT. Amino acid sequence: CASSLGGRYEEKLFF.

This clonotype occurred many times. The CDR3 protein is CASNRQGGPYGYTF. DNA for the CDR3: TGTGCCAGCAACCGACAGGGGGGCCCGTATGGCTACACCTTC. The rearrangement uses TRBV12-3 or TRBV12-4 and TRBJ1-2; 9 bases line up with TRBD1. J was trimmed by 5 bases and V by 7 bases; bases with no gene match: 8. The CDR3 spans 14 residues.

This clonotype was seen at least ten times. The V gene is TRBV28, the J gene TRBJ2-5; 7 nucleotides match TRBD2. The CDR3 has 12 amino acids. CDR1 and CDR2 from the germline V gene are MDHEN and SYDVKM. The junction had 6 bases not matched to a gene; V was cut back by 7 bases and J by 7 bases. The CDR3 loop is CASKTSSGTQYF. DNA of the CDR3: TGTGCCAGCAAGACTAGCTCCGGGACCCAGTACTTC.

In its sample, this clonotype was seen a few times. The CDR3 sequence is CASSPYPAGTSTEQFF. CDR3 bases: TGTGCCAGCAGCCCATACCCGGCGGGGACTAGTACAGAGCAGTTCTTC. This chain connects TRBV7-8 to TRBJ2-1; 8 bases are shared with TRBD2. The CDR3 loop spans 16 amino acids. Per the germline V gene, CDR1 is SGHVS and CDR2 is FQNEAQ. Trimming cost V 5 bases and J 10 bases; bases outside gene matches: 16. The full variable domain, with the rest looked up from reference TRBV7-8 and TRBJ2-1, is GAGVSQSPRYKVAKRGQDVALRCDPISGHVSLFWYQQALGQGPEFLTYFQNEAQLDKSGLPSDRFFAERPEGSVSTLKIQRTQQEDSAVYLCASSPYPAGTSTEQFFGPGTRLTVL.

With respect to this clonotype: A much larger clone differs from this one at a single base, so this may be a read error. The CDR3 sequence: CASSKAGQETQFF. CDR3 coding DNA: TGTGCCAGCAGCAAGGCCGGCCAAGAGACCCAGTTCTTC. J is TRBJ2-5 and V is TRBV7-8; D gene ambiguous. The end of the DNA fits TRBJ2-1 better, so the J call may be wrong. CDR1 and CDR2 from the germline V gene are SGHVS and FQNEAQ. This CDR3 region has 13 residues.

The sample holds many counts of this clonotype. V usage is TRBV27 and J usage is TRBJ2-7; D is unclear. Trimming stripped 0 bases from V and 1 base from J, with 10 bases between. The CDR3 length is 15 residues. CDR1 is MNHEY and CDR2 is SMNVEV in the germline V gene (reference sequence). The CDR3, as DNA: TGTGCCAGCAGTTTATCACGGACGATTTCCTACGAGCAGTACTTC. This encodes CASSLSRTISYEQYF.

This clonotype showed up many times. The CDR3, as DNA: TGTGCCAGCTCACCACCACTAGCGGGAGTTGAGCAGTACTTC. It yields the protein CASSPPLAGVEQYF. V gene TRBV18 combines with J gene TRBJ2-7; TRBD2 matches at 11 bases. V shed 0 bases and J 7 bases; nucleotides not matched to a gene: 2. There are 14 residues in the CDR3. Germline V gives CDR1 KGHSH, CDR2 LQKENI.

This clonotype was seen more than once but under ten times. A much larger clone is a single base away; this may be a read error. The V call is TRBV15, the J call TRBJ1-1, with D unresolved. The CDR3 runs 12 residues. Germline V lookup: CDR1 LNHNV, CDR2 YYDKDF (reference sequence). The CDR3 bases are TGTGCCACCAGCAGATTTAACACTGAAGCTTCCTTT. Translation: CATSRFNTEASF.

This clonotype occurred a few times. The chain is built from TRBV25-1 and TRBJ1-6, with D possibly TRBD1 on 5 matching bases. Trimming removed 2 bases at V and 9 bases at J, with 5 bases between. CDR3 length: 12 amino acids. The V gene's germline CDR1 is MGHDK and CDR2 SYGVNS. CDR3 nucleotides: TGTGCCAGCAGTGAAGGGGGTTCACCCCTCCACTTT. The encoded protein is CASSEGGSPLHF.

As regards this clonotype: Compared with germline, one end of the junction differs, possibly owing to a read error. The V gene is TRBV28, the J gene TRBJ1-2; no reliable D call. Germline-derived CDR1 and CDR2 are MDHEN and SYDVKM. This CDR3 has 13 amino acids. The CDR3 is CTSSFSRDYGYTF. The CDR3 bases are TGTACCAGCAGTTTCTCCCGGGACTATGGCTACACCTTC.

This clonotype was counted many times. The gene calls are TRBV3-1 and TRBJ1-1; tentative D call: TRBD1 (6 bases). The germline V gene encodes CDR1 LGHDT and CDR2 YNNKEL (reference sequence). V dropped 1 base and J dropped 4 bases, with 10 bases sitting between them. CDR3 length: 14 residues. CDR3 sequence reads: CASSQVSGVTEAFF. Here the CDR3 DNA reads TGTGCCAGCAGCCAAGTGTCAGGGGTCACTGAAGCTTTCTTT.

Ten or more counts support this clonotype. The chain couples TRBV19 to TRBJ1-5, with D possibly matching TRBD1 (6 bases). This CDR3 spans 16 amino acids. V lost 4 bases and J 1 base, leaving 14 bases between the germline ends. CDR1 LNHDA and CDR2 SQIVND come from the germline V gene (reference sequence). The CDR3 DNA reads TGTGCCAGTAGTACGCGAGGGGGATACAGCAATCAGCCCCAGCATTTT. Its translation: CASSTRGGYSNQPQHF.

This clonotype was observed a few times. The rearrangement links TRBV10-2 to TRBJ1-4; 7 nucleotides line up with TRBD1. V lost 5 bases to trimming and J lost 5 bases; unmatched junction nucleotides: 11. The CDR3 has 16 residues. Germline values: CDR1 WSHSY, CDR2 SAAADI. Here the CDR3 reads CASSTNLGQRNEKLFF. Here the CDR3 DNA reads TGCGCCAGCAGTACGAACCTGGGACAGAGGAATGAAAAACTGTTTTTT.

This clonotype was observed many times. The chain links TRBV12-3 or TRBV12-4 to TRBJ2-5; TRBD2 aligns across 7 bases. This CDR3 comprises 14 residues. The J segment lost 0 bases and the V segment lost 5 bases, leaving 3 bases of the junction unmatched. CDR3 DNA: TGTGCCAGCAGTCGACTAGCTTACCAAGAGACCCAGTACTTC. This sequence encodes CASSRLAYQETQYF.

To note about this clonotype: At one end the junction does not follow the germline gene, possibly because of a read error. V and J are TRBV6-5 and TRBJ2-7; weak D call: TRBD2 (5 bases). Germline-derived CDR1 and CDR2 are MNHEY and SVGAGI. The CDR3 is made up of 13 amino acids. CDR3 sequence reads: CASGYAGSYEQYF. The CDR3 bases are TGTGCCAGCGGTTACGCGGGCAGCTACGAGCAGTACTTC.

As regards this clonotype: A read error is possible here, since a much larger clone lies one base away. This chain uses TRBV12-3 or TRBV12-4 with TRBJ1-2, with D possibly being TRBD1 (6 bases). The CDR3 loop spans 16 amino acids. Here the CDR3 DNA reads TGTGCCAGCAGTTTGGGCCCGGGCAGGGGCGTCTATGGCTACGCCTTC. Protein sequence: CASSLGPGRGVYGYAF.